This TCR beta chain was sequenced for a study of CD8+CD57+ T cells in acquired aplastic anemia. This clonotype was seen ten or more times. Its cognate antigen is unknown. By flow cytometry, patients selected for sequencing had shown an expansion of CD8+CD57+ cells. Receipt of therapy had not occurred in any patient by the time of blood sampling. Profiles of TCR beta VDJ and CDR3 were generated from a genomic DNA template. TCRdb redid the calling of the reads with MiXCR, one entry per CDR3 protein. The sample records 180,000 or so distinct CDR3 sequences, around half being singletons. Germline assignment: CDR1 SQVTM and CDR2 ANQGSEA. V trimming: 4 bases; J trimming: 1 base; junction bases outside the gene matches: 2. The CDR3 contains 13 residues. General observations from the study: It was found that twenty-nine CD8+ CDR3 sequences were shared between patients and controls.

The clonotype comes from a human donor with aplastic anemia. The sequenced sample consisted of sorted CD4+, CD8+, or CD8+CD57+ T cells (not recorded which) from PBMCs. V gene TRBV29-1 combines with J gene TRBJ2-5; 8 positions match TRBD2. CDR3 loop: CSVGAGVQETQYF. Written as DNA, the CDR3 is TGCAGCGTTGGAGCGGGGGTCCAAGAGACCCAGTACTTC.